This TCR beta chain was observed in a study of blood T cell repertoires in COVID-19. V was clipped by 0 bases and J by 14 bases; unmatched bases: 11. This CDR3 region has 15 residues. Per the germline V gene, CDR1 is SGHTS and CDR2 is YDEGEE. The data were produced by immunoSEQ multiplex PCR, yet TCRdb's version contains in-frame clones alone and is incomplete. Of about 67,000 clones in the sample, 87% were seen once. The sequence came from a woman older than 75 with acute or convalescent COVID-19. This chain connects TRBV5-8 to TRBJ1-6, with 7 bases matching TRBD1. Sample: peripheral blood. The CDR3 here is CASSLGTGGGLALHF. Written as DNA, the CDR3 is TGTGCCAGCAGCTTGGGGACAGGTGGGGGTCTTGCCCTCCACTTT.